Sequencing of this T cell receptor beta chain was carried out in a study of vaccination effects on CD4 cells after COVID-19. Concerning this clone: The antigen remains undetermined.

TCRdb keeps only in-frame clones here, not all; method: immunoSEQ multiplex PCR. Of around 65,000 clones listed, 55% to 85% are singletons. Antigen-specific CD4+ T cell clonotypes were called by their expansion after viral peptide-pool culture in ViraFEST. The culture ran for 10 days, and then CD4+ T cells were isolated. Participants got two doses of BNT162b2 or mRNA-1273 vaccine. This TCR came from a human donor who received a COVID-19 vaccine. The sample consisted of CD4+ T cells from PBMCs cultured with HCoV-229E spike peptides, taken after COVID-19 vaccination.

For the CDR3, the DNA is TGTGCCAGCAGCTTAAGGAGGAACACCGGGGAGCTGTTTTTT. This gives the protein CASSLRRNTGELFF. V usage is TRBV11-2 and J usage is TRBJ2-2; D is uncertain. CDR1 and CDR2 (germline): SGHAT, FQNNGV. The CDR3 spans 14 residues. Deletions cut 2 bases from V and 1 base from J, with 5 bases between.